This is a list of T cell receptor beta chains from one sample in a study of shared clonotypes between healthy human individuals. The method was immunoSEQ multiplex PCR; TCRdb's version includes in-frame clones alone and lacks a portion of them. Among roughly 2.2 million clones, about 92% were seen once, and the ten largest hold 0.39%. Material: naive CD4+ T cells from PBMCs. The receptors originated from a man between 18 and 35 years old in good health. Some clones in this sample may be carry-over from other donors' samples. CDR3s include the opening cysteine and the closing phenylalanine or tryptophan. D genes are given only for firm matches. Not all rows give a size; the values are once, few, many and, for expanded clones, a class.

size	D	V	J	CDR3	DNA
.	.	TRBV5-1	TRBJ2-2	CASGKGAGANTGELFF	TGCGCCAGCGGAAAGGGAGCAGGAGCGAACACCGGGGAGCTGTTTTTT
.	TRBD1	TRBV27	TRBJ1-1	CASSPRPGTGGGAEAFF	TGTGCCAGCAGTCCCCGTCCCGGGACAGGGGGTGGTGCTGAAGCTTTCTTT
.	.	TRBV29-1	TRBJ1-3	CSVAKNPSNTIYF	TGCAGCGTTGCTAAGAATCCCAGCAACACCATATATTTT
.	TRBD2	TRBV2	TRBJ2-7	CASSASIGTSCF	TGTGCCAGCAGTGCATCAATAGGGACTAGTTGCTTC
.	.	TRBV7-9	TRBJ2-7	CASTPPDAYEQYF	TGTGCCAGCACCCCACCGGACGCCTACGAGCAGTACTTC
.	.	TRBV28	TRBJ2-5	CASNTPGSVREETQYF	TGTGCCAGCAACACCCCGGGATCGGTTCGAGAAGAGACCCAGTACTTC
.	.	TRBV7-9	TRBJ2-1	CASSPDRDYNEQFF	TGTGCCAGCAGCCCCGACCGGGACTACAATGAGCAGTTCTTC
.	.	TRBV2	TRBJ2-1	CASSEREREQFF	TGTGCCAGCAGTGAACGGGAGCGAGAGCAGTTCTTC
once	TRBD2	TRBV5-4	TRBJ2-5	CASSLRSGSGETQYF	TGTGCCAGCAGCTTGCGTAGCGGGAGTGGGGAGACCCAGTACTTC
once	TRBD1	TRBV5-1	TRBJ1-1	CASSLGQGFNVAEAFF	TGCGCCAGCAGCTTGGGACAGGGTTTTAACGTCGCTGAAGCTTTCTTT
.	.	TRBV7-3	TRBJ2-5	CASSRAGRQETQYF	TGTGCCAGCAGCCGTGCGGGGAGGCAAGAGACCCAGTACTTC
.	.	TRBV28	TRBJ1-2	CASSSGTDYGYTF	TGTGCCAGCAGTTCGGGGACCGACTATGGCTACACCTTC
.	TRBD1	TRBV6-5	TRBJ1-1	CASSVDRAAEAFF	TGTGCCAGCAGTGTCGACAGGGCTGCTGAAGCTTTCTTT
.	TRBD1	TRBV6-1	TRBJ2-5	CASMDRVRETQYF	TGTGCCAGCATGGACAGGGTTCGGGAGACCCAGTACTTC
.	.	TRBV5-1	TRBJ2-5	CASYGQRQETQYF	TGCGCCAGCTATGGACAGAGACAAGAGACCCAGTACTTC
.	TRBD1	TRBV5-4	TRBJ1-4	CASSLGGRQGGEKLFF	TGTGCCAGCAGCTTGGGGGGAAGACAGGGAGGTGAAAAACTGTTTTTT
.	TRBD2	TRBV29-1	TRBJ2-1	CSGLAGGYNEQFF	TGCAGCGGCCTAGCGGGAGGCTACAATGAGCAGTTCTTC
.	.	TRBV5-3	TRBJ1-4	CARSPFLGRVGANEKLFF	TGTGCCAGAAGCCCATTCTTGGGCAGGGTGGGGGCTAATGAAAAACTGTTTTTT
.	.	TRBV27	TRBJ1-2	CASRRSGVDGYTF	TGTGCCAGCAGGCGATCAGGGGTTGATGGCTACACCTTC
.	TRBD1	TRBV29-1	TRBJ2-7	CSVRGSYEQYF	TGCAGCGTCAGGGGGAGCTACGAGCAGTACTTC
.	.	TRBV7-2	TRBJ2-5	CASSSTPFSQETQYF	TGTGCCAGCAGCTCAACCCCATTTTCCCAAGAGACCCAGTACTTC
.	TRBD1	TRBV7-9	TRBJ2-7	CASSWWGQANEQYF	TGTGCCAGCAGCTGGTGGGGACAGGCCAACGAGCAGTACTTC
once	.	TRBV7-9	TRBJ1-4	CASSLGGLWTGKEKLFF	TGTGCCAGCAGCTTAGGGGGGTTATGGACGGGGAAAGAAAAACTGTTTTTT
.	.	TRBV28	TRBJ2-7	CASSTTPSPDYFYEQYF	TGTGCCAGCAGTACCACCCCATCCCCTGACTACTTCTACGAGCAGTACTTC
.	.	TRBV5-1	TRBJ2-7	CASSLVSGYEQYF	TGCGCCAGCAGCTTGGTTAGCGGCTACGAGCAGTACTTC
.	.	TRBV5-1	TRBJ2-5	CASSPPGSAQETQYF	TGCGCCAGCAGCCCTCCTGGCAGCGCTCAAGAGACCCAGTACTTC
.	.	TRBV7-2	TRBJ2-1	CASSLRVYNNEQFF	TGTGCCAGCAGCTTAAGGGTCTACAATAATGAGCAGTTCTTC
.	.	TRBV28	TRBJ1-2	CASTQVNYGYTF	TGTGCCAGTACCCAGGTTAACTATGGCTACACCTTC
.	TRBD1	TRBV5-1	TRBJ2-7	CASSLQTGAGSYEQYF	TGCGCCAGCAGCTTACAGACAGGGGCCGGCTCCTACGAGCAGTACTTC
.	.	TRBV9	TRBJ1-2	CASSASPDFYGYTF	TGTGCCAGCAGCGCGTCCCCTGATTTCTATGGCTACACCTTC
few	TRBD1	TRBV19	TRBJ1-5	CASSIGGDRVTSAQHF	TGTGCCAGTAGTATAGGGGGGGACAGGGTGACGTCGGCCCAGCATTTT
once	.	TRBV19	TRBJ2-7	CASSIGGGTYEQYF	TGTGCCAGTAGTATAGGTGGGGGGACCTACGAGCAGTACTTC
.	.	TRBV6-1	TRBJ1-1	CASSEGTPMNPEAFF	TGTGCCAGCAGCGAGGGGACACCCATGAACCCTGAAGCTTTCTTT
once	.	TRBV2	TRBJ1-3	CASEFSGLPRGNTIYF	TGTGCCAGCGAGTTCTCGGGCCTCCCGCGGGGAAACACCATATATTTT
.	TRBD1	TRBV9	TRBJ1-1	CASSEQGYTEAFF	TGTGCCAGCAGCGAACAGGGGTACACTGAAGCTTTCTTT
.	.	TRBV5-1	TRBJ2-3	CASSLENIADTQYF	TGCGCCAGCAGCCTCGAAAACATTGCAGATACGCAGTATTTT
.	.	TRBV14	TRBJ2-7	CASSPRRGSVTYEQYF	TGTGCCAGCAGCCCCAGAAGGGGCAGCGTCACCTACGAGCAGTACTTC
.	TRBD1	TRBV11-2	TRBJ1-2	CASRGTGANYGYTF	TGTGCCAGCAGGGGGACAGGGGCTAACTATGGCTACACCTTC
.	.	TRBV19	TRBJ1-1	CASSTQGNTEAFF	TGTGCCAGTAGTACACAGGGAAACACTGAAGCTTTCTTT
.	.	TRBV11-2	TRBJ1-2	CASSSSDSGYGYTF	TGTGCCAGCAGCTCCTCGGACAGTGGCTATGGCTACACCTTC
.	.	TRBV4-2	TRBJ2-7	CASSQRKQDYEQYF	TGTGCCAGCAGCCAGAGGAAGCAGGACTACGAGCAGTACTTC
.	.	TRBV5-3	TRBJ1-3	CARSPTWGGGNTIYF	TGTGCCAGAAGCCCGACGTGGGGAGGTGGAAACACCATATATTTT
.	.	TRBV5-1	TRBJ1-1	CASSVDRRGTEAFF	TGCGCCAGCAGCGTAGACAGGCGAGGCACTGAAGCTTTCTTT
.	TRBD2	TRBV30	TRBJ2-3	CAWSVGGVADTQYF	TGTGCCTGGAGTGTGGGAGGGGTGGCAGATACGCAGTATTTT
once	TRBD1	TRBV5-1	TRBJ1-1	CASSVTTGTGTMAFF	TGCGCCAGCAGCGTAACCACCGGGACAGGGACTATGGCTTTCTTT
.	.	TRBV5-4	TRBJ2-7	CASSRGQPYEQYF	TGTGCCAGCAGCAGGGGACAACCCTACGAGCAGTACTTC
.	.	TRBV5-6	TRBJ2-5	CASRHTHAGRLVETQYF	TGTGCCAGCAGACATACCCACGCCGGCAGGCTTGTGGAGACCCAGTACTTC
.	TRBD2	TRBV7-2	TRBJ2-7	CASSSRTSGPYEQYF	TGTGCCAGCAGCTCCAGGACTAGCGGTCCCTACGAGCAGTACTTC
.	.	TRBV6-5	TRBJ2-3	CASTAGTDTQYF	TGTGCCAGCACGGCGGGAACAGATACGCAGTATTTT
.	.	TRBV10-3	TRBJ1-2	CAISESNQGFRNYGYTF	TGTGCCATCAGTGAGTCAAATCAGGGTTTCCGGAACTATGGCTACACCTTC